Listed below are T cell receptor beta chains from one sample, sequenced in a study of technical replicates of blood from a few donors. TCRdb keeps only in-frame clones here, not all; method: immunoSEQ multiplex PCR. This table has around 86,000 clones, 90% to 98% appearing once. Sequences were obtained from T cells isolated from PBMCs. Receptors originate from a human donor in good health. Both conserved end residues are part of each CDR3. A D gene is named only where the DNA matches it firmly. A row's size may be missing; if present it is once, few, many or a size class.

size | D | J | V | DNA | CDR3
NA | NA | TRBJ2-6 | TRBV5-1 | TGCGCCAGCAGCCGAACCGGCAGGGGAGTGGCTGGGGCCAACGTCCTGACTTTC | CASSRTGRGVAGANVLTF
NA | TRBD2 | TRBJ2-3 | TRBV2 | TGTGCAAGACTAGCGGGAGGGGGGGAAGATACGCAGTATTTT | CARLAGGGEDTQYF
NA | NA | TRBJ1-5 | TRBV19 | TGTGCCAGTAGCGCCCGGGAGACTTATCAGCCCCAGCATTTT | CASSARETYQPQHF
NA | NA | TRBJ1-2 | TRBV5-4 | TGTGCCAGCAGCCCCCTCGAGGAGGGCTATGGCTACACCTTC | CASSPLEEGYGYTF
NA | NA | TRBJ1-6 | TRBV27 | TGTGCCAGAAACACTAACGACAGGTTCAGCTCCTATAATTCACCCCTCCACTTT | CARNTNDRFSSYNSPLHF
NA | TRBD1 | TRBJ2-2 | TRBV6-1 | TGTGCCAGATCAAGGACAGGGGACACCGGGGAGCTGTTTTTT | CARSRTGDTGELFF
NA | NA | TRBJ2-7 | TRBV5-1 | TGCGCCAGCAGCTTGTATAAGGGGCCTACCTACGAGCAGTACTTC | CASSLYKGPTYEQYF
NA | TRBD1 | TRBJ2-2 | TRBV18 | TGTGCCAGCTCGCCCGACAGGGTCCGTACCGGGGAGCTGTTTTTT | CASSPDRVRTGELFF
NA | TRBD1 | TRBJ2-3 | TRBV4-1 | TGCGCCAGCAGCCAAGATCGGGACAGGTTCGCAGATACGCAGTATTTT | CASSQDRDRFADTQYF
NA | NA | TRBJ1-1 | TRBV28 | TGTGCCAGCAGTATTCTGATGCAGGCTGGGACTGAAGCTTTCTTT | CASSILMQAGTEAFF
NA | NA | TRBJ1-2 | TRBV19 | TGTGCCAGTAGTATCCACAGGAATGGCTACACCTTC | CASSIHRNGYTF
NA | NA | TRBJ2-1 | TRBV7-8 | TGTGCCAGCAGCTTGGTAGGGGTCCCTGAGCAGTTCTTC | CASSLVGVPEQFF
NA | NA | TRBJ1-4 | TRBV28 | TGTGCCAGCAGTTATGGGGAGGAAAAACTGTTTTTT | CASSYGEEKLFF
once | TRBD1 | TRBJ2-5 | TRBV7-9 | TGTGCCAGCAGCCGGACAGGTAGAGAGACCCAGTACTTC | CASSRTGRETQYF
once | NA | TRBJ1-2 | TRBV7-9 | TGTGCCAGCAGCTTACCCGAACAGCCCAATGGCTACACCTTC | CASSLPEQPNGYTF
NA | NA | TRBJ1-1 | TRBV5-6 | TGTGCCAGCAGCTTGCCGCAGGGAAGGTCCACTGAAGCTTTCTTT | CASSLPQGRSTEAFF
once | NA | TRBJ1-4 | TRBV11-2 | TGTGCCAGCAGCCTCGGGACAACTCGCGAAAAACTGTTTTTT | CASSLGTTREKLFF
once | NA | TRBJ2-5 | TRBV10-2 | TGCGCCAGCAGTGACAGGGGACGCCAAGAGACCCAGTACTTC | CASSDRGRQETQYF
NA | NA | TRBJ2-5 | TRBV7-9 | TGTGCCAGCAGCGGATTCCGGGACCAAGAGACCCAGTACTTC | CASSGFRDQETQYF
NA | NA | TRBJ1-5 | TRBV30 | TGTGCCTGGAGTCCAGGGGAGCATCAGCCCCAGCATTTT | CAWSPGEHQPQHF
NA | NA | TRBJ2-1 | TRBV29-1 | TGCAGCGTTGCGAATGAGCAGTTCTTC | CSVANEQFF
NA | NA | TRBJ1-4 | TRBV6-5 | TGTGCCAGCAGTTACTCCACAACTAATGAAAAACTGTTTTTT | CASSYSTTNEKLFF
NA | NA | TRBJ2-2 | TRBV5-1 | TGCGCCAGCAGCTTGGACAGGGAGAACGGGGAGCTGTTTTTT | CASSLDRENGELFF
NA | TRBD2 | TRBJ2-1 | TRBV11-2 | TGTGCCAGCAGCTTAGGGGGAGGGAACAATGAGCAGTTCTTC | CASSLGGGNNEQFF
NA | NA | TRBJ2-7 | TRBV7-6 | TGTGCCAGCAGGTCACATCTCAGTTACGAGCAGTACTTC | CASRSHLSYEQYF
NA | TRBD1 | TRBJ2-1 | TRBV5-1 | TGCGCCAGCAGCTTGGAACAGGGGTCGGTCTACAATGAGCAGTTCTTC | CASSLEQGSVYNEQFF
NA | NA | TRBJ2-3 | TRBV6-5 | TGTGCCAGCAGTTCGTTAAGCGGCACAGATACGCAGTATTTT | CASSSLSGTDTQYF
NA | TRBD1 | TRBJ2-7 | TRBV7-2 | TGTGCCAGCAGCGGACTTTGGGACAGGGGATTCTACGAGCAGTACTTC | CASSGLWDRGFYEQYF
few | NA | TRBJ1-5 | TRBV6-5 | TGTGCCAGCAGTTACTCAGGAGGGTTAGAACAGCCCCAGCATTTT | CASSYSGGLEQPQHF
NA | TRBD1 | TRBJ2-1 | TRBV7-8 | TGTGCCAGCAGCAGTACAGGGGGCGCATCCTACAATGAGCAGTTCTTC | CASSSTGGASYNEQFF
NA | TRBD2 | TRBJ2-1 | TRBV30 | TGTGCCTGGGTTACACGAGCGGGGATCGACTACAATGAGCAGTTCTTC | CAWVTRAGIDYNEQFF
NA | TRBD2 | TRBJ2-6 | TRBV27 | TGTGCCAGCAGTTTGGGGAGGGGAAGGGGTGGGGCCAACGTCCTGACTTTC | CASSLGRGRGGANVLTF
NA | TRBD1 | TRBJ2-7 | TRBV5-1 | TGCGCCAGCAGCTTTTGGACAGGGCCATACGAGCAGTACTTC | CASSFWTGPYEQYF
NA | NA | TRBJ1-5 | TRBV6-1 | TGTGCCACGTCCCGAGCGCACGCTGGTCAGCCCCAGCATTTT | CATSRAHAGQPQHF
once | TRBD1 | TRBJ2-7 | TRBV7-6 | TGTGCCAGCAGCGTGGGGGACAGAACTTACGAGCAGTACTTC | CASSVGDRTYEQYF
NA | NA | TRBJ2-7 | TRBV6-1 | TGTGCGTCCGGGCAGGGATCCTACGAGCAGTACTTC | CASGQGSYEQYF
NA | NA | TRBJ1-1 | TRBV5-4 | TGTGCCAGCAGCTTCCGCAGGGGTGACACTGAAGCTTTCTTT | CASSFRRGDTEAFF
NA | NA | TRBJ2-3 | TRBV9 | TGTGCCAGCAGCGTAGTCGGGGGAGACACAGATACGCAGTATTTT | CASSVVGGDTDTQYF
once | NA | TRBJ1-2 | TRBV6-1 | TGTGCCAGCAGGGCTGAAGGGGGAGCTGGCTACACCTTC | CASRAEGGAGYTF
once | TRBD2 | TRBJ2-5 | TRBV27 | TGTGCCAGCAGTTTTCTAGCGGGATCGTCTGACCAGTACTTC | CASSFLAGSSDQYF
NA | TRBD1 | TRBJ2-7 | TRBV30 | TGTGCCTGGACCCAACAGGGGGCGACCTACGAGCAGTACTTC | CAWTQQGATYEQYF
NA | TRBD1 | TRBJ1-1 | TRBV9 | TGTGCCAGCAGCTCGGACAGGTTCGCGGATATGAACACTGAAGCTTTCTTT | CASSSDRFADMNTEAFF
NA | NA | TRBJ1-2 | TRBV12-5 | TGTGCTAGTGGTTTTTGGGATCCCCGCGGGACGGCTAACTATGGCTACACCTTC | CASGFWDPRGTANYGYTF
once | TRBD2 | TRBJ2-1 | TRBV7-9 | TGTGCCAGCAGCTTCCAAAGAGGAGCGGGACCGTCCTACAATGAGCAGTTCTTC | CASSFQRGAGPSYNEQFF
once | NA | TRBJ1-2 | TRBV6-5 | TGTGCCAGCAGTCCAGACACTCTTGCCTATGGCTACACCTTC | CASSPDTLAYGYTF
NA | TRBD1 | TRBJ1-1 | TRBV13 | TGTGCCAGCAGCCGGATTACCGGGACAGGGGTGCCCGAAGCTTTCTTT | CASSRITGTGVPEAFF
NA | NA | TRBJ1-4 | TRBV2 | TGTGCCAGCAAAGCCGGGAATGAAAAACTGTTTTTT | CASKAGNEKLFF
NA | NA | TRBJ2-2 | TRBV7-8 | TGTGCCAGCAGCTTAGCGGGGTCCAGGGGAAGTTACACCGGGGAGCTGTTTTTT | CASSLAGSRGSYTGELFF